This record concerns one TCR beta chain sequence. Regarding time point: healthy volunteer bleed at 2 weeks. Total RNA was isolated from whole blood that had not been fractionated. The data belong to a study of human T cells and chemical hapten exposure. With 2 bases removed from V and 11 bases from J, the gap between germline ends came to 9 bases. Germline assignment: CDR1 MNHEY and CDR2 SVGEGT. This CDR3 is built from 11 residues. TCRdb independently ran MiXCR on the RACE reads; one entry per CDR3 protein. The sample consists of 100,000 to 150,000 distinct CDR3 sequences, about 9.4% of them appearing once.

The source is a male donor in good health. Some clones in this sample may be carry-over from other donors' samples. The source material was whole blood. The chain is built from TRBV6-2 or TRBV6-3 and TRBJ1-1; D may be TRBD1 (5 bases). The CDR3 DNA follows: TGTGCCAGCAGTTACAGGGACGGCGCTTTCTTT. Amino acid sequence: CASSYRDGAFF.